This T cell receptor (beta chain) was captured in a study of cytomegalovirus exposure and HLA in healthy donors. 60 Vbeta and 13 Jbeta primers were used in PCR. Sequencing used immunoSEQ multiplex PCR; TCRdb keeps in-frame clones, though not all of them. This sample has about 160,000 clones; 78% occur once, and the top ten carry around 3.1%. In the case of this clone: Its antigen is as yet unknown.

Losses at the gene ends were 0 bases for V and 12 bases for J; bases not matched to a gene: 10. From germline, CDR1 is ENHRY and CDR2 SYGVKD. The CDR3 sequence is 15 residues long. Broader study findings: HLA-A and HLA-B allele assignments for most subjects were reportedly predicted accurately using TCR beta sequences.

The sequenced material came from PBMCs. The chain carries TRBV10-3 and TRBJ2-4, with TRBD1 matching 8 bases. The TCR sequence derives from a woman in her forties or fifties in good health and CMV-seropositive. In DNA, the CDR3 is TGTGCCATCAGTGAGTCGACAGGGGTGGTGGCCAGTCAGTACTTC. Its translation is CAISESTGVVASQYF.